This section outlines one T cell receptor (beta chain) sequence together with its context. Its cognate antigen is unknown. This record comes from a study of tumor-infiltrating lymphocytes in primary liver carcinoma. Turning to the study itself: The patient population consisted of men and women between 30 and 69 years of age. The tumors, T1-T3 N0M0 lesions, were about 4 to 11 cm across. Whole-study results and caveats: In the absence of sorting, bulk samples left CD4+ and CD8+ repertoires uncompared.

It was unsorted whole blood that yielded blood RNA, and germline DNA was also extracted. Those patients suffered from chronic HBV infection and were treatment-naive. There are 16 residues in the CDR3. With V trimmed by 3 bases and J by 1 base, 4 bases remained unmatched. Germline CDR1 and CDR2: MDHEN and SYDVKM. The investigators made TCR beta cDNA from 400 to 500 ng total RNA, using a constant-region primer. Amplification in three nested multiplex PCR rounds with slightly modified ARM-PCR gave rise to TCR beta libraries. Both of the initial two PCR rounds ran for roughly 10 cycles and employed TRBV1-TRBV30 forward primers alongside a C-beta reverse primer. From the multiplex PCR reads, TCRdb called clonotypes with MiXCR, one entry per CDR3 protein. The table includes 150,000 to 200,000 distinct CDR3 sequences, around 60% detected once.

The chain combines TRBV28 with TRBJ2-1; 9 nucleotides line up with TRBD2. This sequence originates from a man aged 40-50 years with primary liver carcinoma and hepatitis B virus infection. The specimen was peripheral blood. The CDR3 nucleotides are TGTGCCAGCAGTTTTCCAGCGGGAGGATCCTACAATGAGCAGTTCTTC. It yields the protein CASSFPAGGSYNEQFF.